This entry describes one T cell receptor beta chain. Losses at the gene ends were 6 bases for V and 2 bases for J; bases not matched to a gene: 3. Germline loops: CDR1 ENHRY, CDR2 SYGVKD. This CDR3 is 15 amino acids long. TCRdb's copy holds only in-frame clones and misses some; the assay was immunoSEQ multiplex PCR. The table has just under 70,000 clones, around 83% seen once. These data originate in a study of neoadjuvant anti-PD-1 for oral cavity cancer. Time point meaning: after neoadjuvant nivolumab, at surgical resection. The clonotype originates from a person aged 35 to 85 with oral cavity squamous cell carcinoma. This specimen consisted of PBMCs, obtained after nivolumab (anti-PD-1) treatment. The chain joins TRBV10-3 to TRBJ2-2, with 10 bases identical to TRBD2. The CDR3 DNA sequence: TGTGCCATCAGCGGGACTAGCGTTAACACCGGGGAGCTGTTTTTT. Translating gives CAISGTSVNTGELFF.